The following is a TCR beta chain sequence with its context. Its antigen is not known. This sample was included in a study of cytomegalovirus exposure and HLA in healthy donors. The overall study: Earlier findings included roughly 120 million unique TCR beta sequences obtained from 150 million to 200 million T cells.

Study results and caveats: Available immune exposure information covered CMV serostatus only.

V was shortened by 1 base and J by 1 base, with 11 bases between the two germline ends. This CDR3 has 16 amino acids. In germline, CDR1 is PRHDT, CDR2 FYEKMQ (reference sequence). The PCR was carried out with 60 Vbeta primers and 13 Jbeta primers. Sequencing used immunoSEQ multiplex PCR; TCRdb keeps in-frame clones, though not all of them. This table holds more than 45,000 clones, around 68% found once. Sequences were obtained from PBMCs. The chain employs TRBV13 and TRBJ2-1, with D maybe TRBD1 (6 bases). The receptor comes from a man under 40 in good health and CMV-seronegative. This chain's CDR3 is CASSLVGARSYNEQFF. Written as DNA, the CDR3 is TGTGCCAGCAGCTTAGTGGGGGCTAGATCCTACAATGAGCAGTTCTTC.